Listed here are 3 T cell receptor beta chains from one sample, sequenced in a study of response to subunit inactivated influenza vaccine. TCRdb fed the RT-PCR reads into MiXCR, producing one record per CDR3 protein. Of roughly 710,000 distinct CDR3 sequences in the sample, 13% to 15% were seen once. The sample was PBMCs from blood, taken around 15 days before vaccination. The receptor set was obtained from a man over 45 who received an inactivated influenza vaccine.

The chain joins TRBV29-1 to TRBJ2-1; no clear D gene. The ends were cut back, 4 bases at V and 0 bases at J, with 13 bases in the middle. This CDR3 is built from 15 residues. The germline V gene has CDR1 SQVTM and CDR2 ANQGSEA. The CDR3 DNA is TGCAGCGTTGTGCCCGGTGCCAGCTCCTACAATGAGCAGTTCTTC. Protein sequence: CSVVPGASSYNEQFF.

The chain couples TRBV6-1 to TRBJ2-7; weak D call: TRBD2 (6 bases). The CDR3 has 14 residues. Per the germline V gene, CDR1 is MNHNS and CDR2 is SASEGT. Trimming removed 5 bases at V and 1 base at J, with 12 bases between. CDR3 nucleotides: TGTGCCAGCAGTCCTAGGGCGGGGTCCTACGAGCAGTACTTC. This encodes CASSPRAGSYEQYF.

The V gene is TRBV4-2, the J gene TRBJ2-1; D remains unclear. V gave up 0 bases and J gave up 3 bases, with 12 bases separating them. Looked up from germline, CDR1 is LGHNA and CDR2 is YNFKEQ. The CDR3 is made up of 16 amino acids. CDR3 DNA: TGTGCCAGCAGCCAAGATGTGGCAGGTTACTACAATGAGCAGTTCTTC. Amino acids: CASSQDVAGYYNEQFF.